Listed here are 10 T cell receptor beta chains from one sample, sequenced in a study of early T cells in non-severe SARS-CoV-2 infection. TCRdb processed the 5' RACE reads anew with MiXCR; each CDR3 protein has one entry. Among 80,000 to 95,000 distinct CDR3 sequences listed, roughly an eighth were seen once. Sequencing was carried out using whole blood. The receptor set was obtained from an adult who was a healthcare worker with PCR-confirmed SARS-CoV-2 infection or an uninfected control (not recorded which).

The table lists this clonotype with a few counts. This chain joins TRBV5-1 and TRBJ2-1; D ambiguous. Trimming took off 2 bases at V and 3 bases at J, with 9 bases between the two ends. CDR3 length: 14 amino acids. Germline-derived CDR1 and CDR2 are SGHRS and YFSETQ. The CDR3 bases are TGCGCCAGCAGCTTAAGAAGGGACTACAATGAGCAGTTCTTC. It codes for CASSLRRDYNEQFF.

This clonotype was counted a few times. V usage is TRBV18 and J usage is TRBJ1-1; 8 bases are a match to TRBD1. V was pared by 6 bases and J by 2 bases, with 11 bases of the junction left unmatched. Germline CDR1 KGHSH, CDR2 LQKENI. This CDR3 comprises 16 residues. In DNA, the CDR3 is TGTGCCAGCTCGCCGGGACAGGACTTTCGAAACACTGAAGCTTTCTTT. Protein product: CASSPGQDFRNTEAFF.

This clonotype was seen many times. This rearrangement joins TRBV11-2 to TRBJ2-5; TRBD1 is a possible D gene (6 bases). The CDR3 extends over 15 amino acids. V was clipped by 1 base and J by 9 bases, with 18 bases between them. The germline CDR1 and CDR2 sequences are SGHAT and FQNNGV. DNA for the CDR3: TGTGCCAGCAGCTTAGCCGGACAGTTCCCCTCCGCCCAGTACTTC. This encodes CASSLAGQFPSAQYF. Using reference TRBV11-2 and TRBJ2-5 for the parts outside the CDR3, the full variable domain is EAGVAQSPRYKIIEKRQSVAFWCNPISGHATLYWYQQILGQGPKLLIQFQNNGVVDDSQLPKDRFSAERLKGVDSTLKIQPAKLEDSAVYLCASSLAGQFPSAQYFGPGTRLLVL.

In its sample, this clonotype was seen many times. The genes are TRBV12-3 or TRBV12-4 and TRBJ2-3; 10 bases match TRBD1. Trimming at V came to 6 bases and at J to 6 bases, leaving 9 bases not matched to a gene. This CDR3 has 15 amino acids. The CDR3 protein is CASSPGQGGLDTQYF. CDR3 nucleotide sequence: TGTGCCAGCAGCCCAGGACAGGGGGGGCTGGATACGCAGTATTTT.

The chain recombines TRBV5-6 with TRBJ2-7; D may correspond to TRBD1 or TRBD2 (5 bases each). Trimming removed 4 bases from V and 5 bases from J, with 13 bases in between. Germline CDR1 and CDR2: SGHDT and YYEEEE. CDR3 size: 13 residues. The CDR3 region has the DNA TGTGCCAGCAGCCGGGACGCCGCCCACGAGCAGTACTTC. Its translation: CASSRDAAHEQYF.

The sample holds many counts of this clonotype. The chain employs TRBV6-2 or TRBV6-3 and TRBJ2-1, with 12 nucleotides matching TRBD2. Losses at the gene ends were 10 bases for V and 4 bases for J; bases not matched to a gene: 11. From germline, CDR1 is MNHEY and CDR2 SVGEGT. There are 16 residues in the CDR3. CDR3 nucleotide sequence: TGTGCCATCCTAGGACTAGCGGGAAACAATTACAATGAGCAGTTCTTC. Its translation is CAILGLAGNNYNEQFF.

In its sample, this clonotype was seen a few times. This chain uses TRBV11-2 with TRBJ1-2; D ambiguous. The CDR3 has 16 amino acids. V lost 3 bases, J lost 7 bases, and 21 bases lay in between. Germline CDR1 is SGHAT and CDR2 is FQNNGV. The CDR3 DNA reads TGTGCCAGCAGCTTGGTCAGCCGAGGAGGCTCAGGTGGCTACACCTTC. Protein: CASSLVSRGGSGGYTF.

This clonotype was detected ten times or more. The chain joins TRBV6-5 to TRBJ2-5; tentative D call: TRBD2 (5 bases). Germline CDR1 reads MNHEY; CDR2 reads SVGAGI. Trimming took 6 bases from V and 5 from J, leaving 13 bases between them. This CDR3 comprises 13 residues. The CDR3 DNA reads as TGTGCCAGCAGCCGGACTCTCCGGGAGACCCAGTACTTC. Protein sequence: CASSRTLRETQYF.

The genes are TRBV9 and TRBJ2-7, with D possibly matching TRBD2 (5 bases). The germline V and J ends were trimmed by 0 bases and 0 bases, with 10 bases remaining between them. Germline lookup yields CDR1 SGDLS and CDR2 YYNGEE. The CDR3 covers 15 residues. Here the CDR3 DNA reads TGTGCCAGCAGCGTAGCGGGGAAAAGCTCCTACGAGCAGTACTTC. It is translated as CASSVAGKSSYEQYF.

This clonotype has at least ten counts. The gene calls are TRBV20-1 and TRBJ2-7; D is uncertain. The V gene's germline CDR1 is DFQATT and CDR2 SNEGSKA (reference sequence). V lost 6 bases, J lost 2 bases, and 11 bases lay in between. The CDR3 spans 12 residues. CDR3: CSAGPRTYEQYF. The CDR3, as DNA: TGCAGTGCAGGTCCCCGGACCTACGAGCAGTACTTC.